This T cell receptor beta chain was sequenced during a study of cytomegalovirus exposure and HLA in healthy donors. Turning to the study itself: Genetic ancestry analysis placed about 76% of the roughly 400 donors that were genotyped in the Caucasian-associated cluster. Study-wide results and caveats: CMV antigen specificity of a few CMV-associated chains was confirmed in vitro. In a later analysis, about 17,000 TCR beta sequences were associated with HLA alleles at 0.05 false discovery rate. Using the classifier, cytomegalovirus status was reportedly diagnosed with high specificity and sensitivity.

The CDR3 spans 14 residues. CDR1 and CDR2 (germline): SGHNT, YYREEE (reference sequence). V lost 0 bases and J 4 bases, leaving 10 bases between the germline ends. Concerning this clone: Antigen: not known.

PCR was performed using 60 Vbeta and 13 Jbeta primers. Libraries were prepared by immunoSEQ multiplex PCR; TCRdb keeps only in-frame clonotypes and omits some of them. The profile shows more than 85,000 clones, approximately 81% of them singletons. What was sequenced was PBMCs. This TCR was sampled from a male donor in good health and CMV-seropositive. The chain has TRBV5-4 and TRBJ1-2; no reliable D call. The CDR3 sequence is CASSLDRSVYGYTF. The CDR3 DNA is TGTGCCAGCAGCTTGGACAGAAGTGTCTATGGCTACACCTTC.